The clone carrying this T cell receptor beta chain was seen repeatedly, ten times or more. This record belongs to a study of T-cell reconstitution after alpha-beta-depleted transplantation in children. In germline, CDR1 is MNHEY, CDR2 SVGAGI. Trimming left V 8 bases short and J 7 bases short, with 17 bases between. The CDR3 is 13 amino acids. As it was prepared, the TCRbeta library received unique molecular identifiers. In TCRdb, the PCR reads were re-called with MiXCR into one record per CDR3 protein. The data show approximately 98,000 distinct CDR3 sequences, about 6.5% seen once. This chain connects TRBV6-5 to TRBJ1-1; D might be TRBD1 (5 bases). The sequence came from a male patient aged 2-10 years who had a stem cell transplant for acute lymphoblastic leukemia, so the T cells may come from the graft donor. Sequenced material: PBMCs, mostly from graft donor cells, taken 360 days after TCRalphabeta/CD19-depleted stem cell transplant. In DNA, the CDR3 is TGTGCCAGCCTTCCGGGGGGGGTCCATGAAGCTTTCTTT. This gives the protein CASLPGGVHEAFF.